Below are 20 T cell receptor beta chains sequenced from a single sample in a study of control samples from healthy donors and cancer patients. The repertoire was sequenced with immunoSEQ multiplex PCR; TCRdb's copy has only in-frame clones and lacks some. The sample lists 130,000 or so clones, around 92% occurring once. Sequenced sample: blood. These receptors were obtained from a woman between 45 and 60 years old in good health.

The chain carries TRBV5-1 and TRBJ2-5, with D perhaps TRBD1 or TRBD2 (6 bases each). Germline V gene sequence: CDR1 SGHRS, CDR2 YFSETQ. V was clipped by 0 bases and J by 2 bases, with 11 bases between them. This CDR3 region has 15 residues. The CDR3 is CASSLGGTSQETQYF. The CDR3 DNA follows: TGCGCCAGCAGCTTGGGCGGGACAAGTCAAGAGACCCAGTACTTC.

The gene calls are TRBV5-8 and TRBJ1-4; D unclear. The CDR3 totals 15 residues. Trimming took 0 bases from V and 6 from J, leaving 12 bases between them. CDR1 and CDR2 from the germline V gene are SGHTS and YDEGEE. The CDR3 bases are TGTGCCAGCAGCTTGGGGATAGCGACGGATGAAAAACTGTTTTTT. Translating gives CASSLGIATDEKLFF.

The chain links TRBV3-1 (or the pseudogene TRBV3-2) to TRBJ1-6, with 10 bases fitting TRBD1. Germline CDR1 and CDR2: LGHDT and YNNKEL (reference sequence). J gave up 9 bases and V 5 bases, and 7 bases lay outside the gene matches. This CDR3 is built from 15 residues. This chain's CDR3 is CASSAAGQGGSPLHF. CDR3 nucleotide sequence: TGTGCCAGCAGCGCGGCCGGACAGGGGGGTTCACCCCTCCACTTT.

V is TRBV6-6 and J is TRBJ2-3; a possible D gene is TRBD2 (7 bases). Germline V gene sequence: CDR1 MNHNY, CDR2 SVGAGI (reference sequence). V lost 7 bases to trimming and J lost 4 bases, with 21 bases between them. CDR3 length equals 16 residues. CDR3 in amino acids: CASMGKGGHLSDTQYF. The CDR3, as DNA: TGTGCCAGCATGGGGAAGGGGGGGCACCTCTCAGATACGCAGTATTTT.

The chain recombines TRBV7-8 with TRBJ1-3; the D is unclear. Trimming took off 5 bases at V and 0 bases at J, with 14 bases between the two ends. This CDR3 spans 16 amino acids. In germline, CDR1 is SGHVS, CDR2 FQNEAQ. The CDR3 DNA sequence: TGTGCCAGCAGCCCTTCCCGGGTAAACTCTGGAAACACCATATATTTT. Its protein product is CASSPSRVNSGNTIYF.

DNA for the CDR3: TGTGCCAGCAGAGCCCGGGACACCGATAATTCACCCCTCCACTTT. Translated: CASRARDTDNSPLHF. J is TRBJ1-6 and V is TRBV2, with a possible D match to TRBD1 (6 bases). Germline V gene sequence: CDR1 SNHLY, CDR2 FYNNEI. The V and J ends lost 6 bases and 5 bases respectively, with 14 bases between them. This CDR3 has 15 residues.

V and J are TRBV28 and TRBJ1-1; D call uncertain. V gave up 6 bases and J gave up 5 bases, with 7 bases separating them. The CDR3 is made up of 11 amino acids. Germline assignment: CDR1 MDHEN and CDR2 SYDVKM. The CDR3 sequence is CASSYPTEAFF. CDR3 bases: TGTGCCAGCAGCTACCCAACTGAAGCTTTCTTT.

This chain uses TRBV5-1 with TRBJ2-2, with TRBD2 as a possible D gene (5 bases). This CDR3 region has 14 residues. Germline-derived CDR1 and CDR2 are SGHRS and YFSETQ. V lost 3 bases to trimming and J lost 7 bases, with 13 bases between them. The CDR3 reads CASSYDYSNGELFF. Written as DNA, the CDR3 is TGCGCCAGCAGCTACGACTATTCGAACGGGGAGCTGTTTTTT. The full variable domain, in which reference TRBV5-1 and TRBJ2-2 provide the parts outside the CDR3, is KAGVTQTPRYLIKTRGQQVTLSCSPISGHRSVSWYQQTPGQGLQFLFEYFSETQRNKGNFPGRFSGRQFSNSRSEMNVSTLELGDSALYLCASSYDYSNGELFFGEGSRLTVL.

The chain joins TRBV7-2 to TRBJ2-1; 12 bases are a match to TRBD2. The CDR3 sequence is 18 residues long. CDR1 SGHTA and CDR2 FQGNSA come from the germline V gene. V dropped 4 bases and J dropped 0; count of bases not matched to a gene: 7. The CDR3 DNA is TGTGCCAGCAGCTATCCTAGCGGGAGGGCCAGCTCCTACAATGAGCAGTTCTTC. Translation: CASSYPSGRASSYNEQFF.

This chain connects TRBV5-6 to TRBJ2-1, with 8 positions matching TRBD1. This CDR3 spans 15 amino acids. The germline V gene has CDR1 SGHDT and CDR2 YYEEEE. V shed 4 bases, J shed 6 bases, and the junction held 9 bases outside the gene matches. CDR3 residues: CASSDARTGINEQFF. The CDR3 coding sequence is TGTGCCAGCAGCGACGCGCGGACAGGGATCAATGAGCAGTTCTTC.

The rearrangement uses TRBV10-3 and TRBJ2-3; tentative D call: TRBD2 (5 bases). Trimming left V 9 bases short and J 5 bases short, with 27 bases between. The CDR3 runs 17 residues. The germline V gene encodes CDR1 ENHRY and CDR2 SYGVKD. The CDR3 protein is CAIAQELTGVGRDTQYF. CDR3 bases: TGTGCCATAGCGCAAGAACTTACCGGGGTTGGGCGAGATACGCAGTATTTT.

The chain is built from TRBV12-3 or TRBV12-4 and TRBJ1-2; D unresolved. The V end lost 3 bases, the J end lost 13 bases, and 15 bases lay between the germline ends. The CDR3 consists of 12 residues. The CDR3: CASSFLTKDRTF. Here the CDR3 DNA reads TGTGCCAGCAGTTTCCTGACGAAGGATCGCACCTTC.

The J gene is TRBJ1-5, the V gene TRBV20-1, with TRBD1 identical over 7 bases. This CDR3 spans 15 amino acids. Per the germline V gene, CDR1 is DFQATT and CDR2 is SNEGSKA (reference sequence). V shed 3 bases and J 0 bases; nucleotides not matched to a gene: 5. This CDR3 is CSASQGGNSNQPQHF. The CDR3 nucleotides are TGCAGTGCTAGTCAGGGGGGTAATAGCAATCAGCCCCAGCATTTT.

The chain links TRBV27 to TRBJ2-7; either TRBD1 or TRBD2 may fit D (5 bases each). Trimming left V 8 bases short and J 4 bases short, with 6 bases between. Germline V gives CDR1 MNHEY, CDR2 SMNVEV (reference sequence). This CDR3 has 10 residues. CDR3 amino acids: CASGGYEQYF. CDR3 in DNA: TGTGCCAGCGGGGGATACGAGCAGTACTTC.

This clone was seen only once. The chain has TRBV3-1 (or the pseudogene TRBV3-2) and TRBJ1-1, with D uncertain. The CDR3 runs 14 residues. V was trimmed by 3 bases and J by 0 bases, leaving 8 bases between them. Germline values: CDR1 LGHDT, CDR2 YNNKEL (reference sequence). The chain's CDR3 is CASSQGTVNTEAFF. Here the CDR3 DNA reads TGTGCCAGCAGCCAGGGCACAGTGAACACTGAAGCTTTCTTT.

The genes are TRBV5-1 and TRBJ1-3; no reliable D call. The germline V gene encodes CDR1 SGHRS and CDR2 YFSETQ. CDR3 length: 15 residues. Trimming stripped 4 bases from V and 4 bases from J, with 15 bases between. CDR3 residues: CASSPNPSLGNTIYF. As DNA, the CDR3 is TGCGCCAGCAGCCCAAACCCTAGTTTGGGAAACACCATATATTTT.

This chain uses TRBV27 with TRBJ1-2; TRBD1 matches 10 bases. The junction had 19 bases not matched to a gene; V was cut back by 5 bases and J by 4 bases. Germline loops: CDR1 MNHEY, CDR2 SMNVEV (reference sequence). The CDR3 is made up of 19 amino acids. The CDR3 loop reads CASSPRPGTGAAAPYGYTF. For the CDR3, the DNA is TGTGCCAGCAGTCCTCGTCCCGGGACAGGGGCCGCCGCCCCCTATGGCTACACCTTC.

CDR3 bases: TGTGCCAGCTCACGGTCGGGGGTCCACGAGCAGTACTTC. Protein product: CASSRSGVHEQYF. J is TRBJ2-7 and V is TRBV18; a weak D match, TRBD2 (6 bases). This CDR3 comprises 13 residues. Trimming cost V 4 bases and J 5 bases, with 12 bases left between them. Germline-derived CDR1 and CDR2 are KGHSH and LQKENI.

The chain is built from TRBV28 and TRBJ1-1, with 7 bases that match TRBD1. Germline V gene lookup returns CDR1 MDHEN and CDR2 SYDVKM. With 11 bases clipped from V and 7 bases from J, the junction kept 13 bases outside the gene matches. This CDR3 contains 13 residues. The CDR3 bases are TGTGCCGGTCAAACACAGGGGAAGGTTGAAGCTTTCTTT. Amino acid sequence: CAGQTQGKVEAFF.

The chain links TRBV7-6 to TRBJ2-2, with TRBD1 matching 8 bases. This CDR3 is built from 15 residues. V dropped 3 bases and J dropped 3; count of bases not matched to a gene: 3. From germline, CDR1 is SGHVS and CDR2 FNYEAQ. The CDR3 region has the DNA TGTGCCAGCAGCTTTACAGGGGGGTACACCGGGGAGCTGTTTTTT. This codes for CASSFTGGYTGELFF.